This is a list of T cell receptor beta chains from one sample in a study of T cells in Graves' hyperthyroidism and ophthalmopathy. From the multiplex PCR reads, TCRdb called clonotypes with MiXCR, one entry per CDR3 protein. The sample consists of 550,000 to 600,000 distinct CDR3 sequences, 15% to 20% of them appearing once. What was sequenced was blood. The receptor set was obtained from a woman younger than 30 with Graves' hyperthyroidism. CDR3s include the opening cysteine and the closing phenylalanine or tryptophan. A D gene is named only where the DNA matches it firmly. Not all rows give a size; the values are once, few, many and, for expanded clones, a class.

j_call: TRBJ2-1; clone_size: -; d_call: TRBD1; v_call: TRBV5-1; cdr3_aa: CASSFRDRGGNEQFF; cdr3_nt: TGCGCCAGCAGCTTCCGGGACAGGGGGGGGAATGAGCAGTTCTTC
j_call: TRBJ2-5; clone_size: -; d_call: -; v_call: TRBV7-7; cdr3_aa: CASSHRTGGETQYF; cdr3_nt: TGTGCTAGCAGCCACCGGACTGGTGGGGAGACCCAGTACTTC
j_call: TRBJ1-1; clone_size: -; d_call: -; v_call: TRBV6-4; cdr3_aa: CASILTGENTEAFF; cdr3_nt: TGTGCCAGCATTTTGACAGGAGAGAACACTGAAGCTTTCTTT
j_call: TRBJ2-3; clone_size: -; d_call: TRBD2; v_call: TRBV28; cdr3_aa: CASSEEAGGPDTQYF; cdr3_nt: TGTGCCAGCAGTGAAGAGGCGGGAGGGCCAGATACGCAGTATTTT
j_call: TRBJ2-1; clone_size: -; d_call: -; v_call: TRBV5-1; cdr3_aa: CASSLDPHNEQFF; cdr3_nt: TGCGCCAGCAGCTTGGACCCCCACAATGAGCAGTTCTTC
j_call: TRBJ2-7; clone_size: few; d_call: TRBD1; v_call: TRBV6-1; cdr3_aa: CASSSTGENEQYF; cdr3_nt: TGTGCCAGCAGTTCAACAGGGGAGAACGAGCAGTACTTC
j_call: TRBJ1-2; clone_size: many; d_call: -; v_call: TRBV24-1; cdr3_aa: CATSGGNDYGYTF; cdr3_nt: TGTGCCACCAGTGGGGGTAATGACTATGGCTACACCTTC
j_call: TRBJ1-2; clone_size: few; d_call: TRBD1; v_call: TRBV6-1; cdr3_aa: CASRDRDRVLFDYGYTF; cdr3_nt: TGTGCCAGCAGAGACCGGGACAGGGTCCTTTTTGACTATGGCTACACCTTC
j_call: TRBJ2-3; clone_size: many; d_call: -; v_call: TRBV3-1; cdr3_aa: CASSQDPVQRSPGTDTQYF; cdr3_nt: TGTGCCAGCAGCCAAGACCCCGTGCAGCGGAGCCCTGGCACAGATACGCAGTATTTT
j_call: TRBJ2-2; clone_size: -; d_call: -; v_call: TRBV7-9; cdr3_aa: CASSLAALNTGERFF; cdr3_nt: TGTGCCAGCAGCTTAGCCGCTTTGAACACCGGGGAGCGGTTTTTT
j_call: TRBJ2-7; clone_size: -; d_call: -; v_call: TRBV25-1; cdr3_aa: CASSFAGLSEQYF; cdr3_nt: TGTGCCAGCAGTTTTGCGGGATTAAGCGAGCAGTACTTC
j_call: TRBJ1-4; clone_size: many; d_call: -; v_call: TRBV20-1; cdr3_aa: CSARMSAKNEKLFF; cdr3_nt: TGCAGTGCTAGGATGTCGGCCAAGAATGAAAAACTGTTTTTT
j_call: TRBJ1-1; clone_size: few; d_call: -; v_call: TRBV24-1; cdr3_aa: CATSDRHGVNGEAFF; cdr3_nt: TGTGCCACCAGTGATCGGCACGGGGTTAACGGTGAAGCTTTCTTT
j_call: TRBJ1-5; clone_size: many; d_call: -; v_call: TRBV15; cdr3_aa: CATSRDPAWRGGVEPQHF; cdr3_nt: TGTGCCACCAGCAGAGATCCCGCGTGGAGGGGCGGTGTAGAGCCCCAGCATTTT
j_call: TRBJ1-2; clone_size: few; d_call: -; v_call: TRBV15; cdr3_aa: CATSRDRTGLGDYGYTF; cdr3_nt: TGTGCCACCAGCAGAGATCGAACCGGGCTGGGTGACTATGGCTACACCTTC
j_call: TRBJ2-6; clone_size: many; d_call: -; v_call: TRBV18; cdr3_aa: CASSPQGAGANVLTF; cdr3_nt: TGTGCCAGCTCACCACAAGGGGCTGGGGCCAACGTCCTGACTTTC
j_call: TRBJ2-1; clone_size: many; d_call: -; v_call: TRBV2; cdr3_aa: CASSEVLATNEQFF; cdr3_nt: TGTGCCAGCAGTGAAGTACTTGCGACCAATGAGCAGTTCTTC
j_call: TRBJ2-2; clone_size: few; d_call: -; v_call: TRBV2; cdr3_aa: CASRGDFGAGELFF; cdr3_nt: TGTGCCAGCAGGGGGGACTTTGGGGCCGGGGAGCTGTTTTTT
j_call: TRBJ2-6; clone_size: -; d_call: -; v_call: TRBV12-5; cdr3_aa: CASGLVRAGVAGANVLTF; cdr3_nt: TGTGCTAGTGGTTTGGTCCGGGCAGGGGTTGCTGGGGCCAACGTCCTGACTTTC
j_call: TRBJ2-7; clone_size: few; d_call: TRBD2; v_call: TRBV7-3; cdr3_aa: CASSLTGGNSYEQYF; cdr3_nt: TGTGCCAGCAGCTTAACGGGGGGGAATTCCTACGAGCAGTACTTC
j_call: TRBJ2-7; clone_size: few; d_call: -; v_call: TRBV20-1; cdr3_aa: CSARFSYEQYF; cdr3_nt: TGCAGTGCTAGGTTCTCCTACGAGCAGTACTTC
j_call: TRBJ1-5; clone_size: -; d_call: -; v_call: TRBV19; cdr3_aa: CASTFGGQPQHF; cdr3_nt: TGTGCCAGTACATTCGGTGGGCAGCCCCAGCATTTT
j_call: TRBJ2-3; clone_size: few; d_call: -; v_call: TRBV12-5; cdr3_aa: CASGLKGSDTQYF; cdr3_nt: TGTGCTAGTGGTTTGAAAGGGTCCGATACGCAGTATTTT
j_call: TRBJ2-7; clone_size: many; d_call: -; v_call: TRBV7-2; cdr3_aa: CASSLAAGSYEQYF; cdr3_nt: TGTGCCAGCAGCTTAGCCGCTGGTTCCTACGAGCAGTACTTC
j_call: TRBJ2-5; clone_size: many; d_call: TRBD2; v_call: TRBV20-1; cdr3_aa: CSAAKGTRGTQYF; cdr3_nt: TGCAGTGCTGCCAAAGGGACTAGGGGGACCCAGTACTTC
j_call: TRBJ2-7; clone_size: -; d_call: TRBD2; v_call: TRBV7-9; cdr3_aa: CASSKIASGGVTEQYF; cdr3_nt: TGTGCCAGCAGCAAGATCGCTAGCGGGGGGGTCACCGAGCAGTACTTC
j_call: TRBJ1-4; clone_size: -; d_call: TRBD1; v_call: TRBV24-1; cdr3_aa: CATNLDRGHEKLFF; cdr3_nt: TGTGCCACCAACCTAGACAGGGGGCACGAAAAACTGTTTTTT
j_call: TRBJ2-1; clone_size: many; d_call: TRBD2; v_call: TRBV20-1; cdr3_aa: CSARSGEAGASYNEQFF; cdr3_nt: TGCAGTGCTAGATCTGGGGAAGCGGGAGCTTCCTACAATGAGCAGTTCTTC
j_call: TRBJ2-7; clone_size: -; d_call: TRBD1; v_call: TRBV4-1; cdr3_aa: CASSQDTGGSYEQYF; cdr3_nt: TGCGCCAGCAGCCAAGATACAGGGGGGTCCTACGAGCAGTACTTC
j_call: TRBJ2-7; clone_size: many; d_call: -; v_call: TRBV10-2; cdr3_aa: CASTLTGVSNEQYF; cdr3_nt: TGCGCCAGCACCCTCACAGGAGTATCTAACGAGCAGTACTTC
j_call: TRBJ2-2; clone_size: -; d_call: -; v_call: TRBV12-3/TRBV12-4; cdr3_aa: CASSLAYKSRTGELFF; cdr3_nt: TGTGCCAGCAGTTTAGCTTACAAGTCAAGGACCGGGGAGCTGTTTTTT
j_call: TRBJ1-6; clone_size: many; d_call: TRBD1; v_call: TRBV2; cdr3_aa: CASNPGGRGNSPLHF; cdr3_nt: TGTGCCAGCAATCCCGGGGGCAGGGGGAATTCACCCCTCCACTTT
j_call: TRBJ2-3; clone_size: many; d_call: TRBD2; v_call: TRBV6-1; cdr3_aa: CASSLGLASGGVDTQYF; cdr3_nt: TGTGCCAGCAGTTTAGGTTTGGCTAGCGGAGGGGTTGATACGCAGTATTTT
j_call: TRBJ2-1; clone_size: many; d_call: -; v_call: TRBV28; cdr3_aa: CASGSGVAYNEQFF; cdr3_nt: TGTGCCAGCGGTAGCGGAGTTGCCTACAATGAGCAGTTCTTC
j_call: TRBJ1-1; clone_size: -; d_call: -; v_call: TRBV14; cdr3_aa: CASSQEHERAANPKNTEAFF; cdr3_nt: TGTGCCAGCAGCCAAGAACACGAGAGGGCCGCGAATCCGAAGAACACTGAAGCTTTCTTT
j_call: TRBJ2-3; clone_size: many; d_call: TRBD2; v_call: TRBV5-1; cdr3_aa: CASSSTTSGVDTQYF; cdr3_nt: TGCGCCAGCAGCTCTACGACTAGCGGGGTAGATACGCAGTATTTT
j_call: TRBJ2-7; clone_size: -; d_call: TRBD2; v_call: TRBV4-1; cdr3_aa: CASSQRGTSGIYEQYF; cdr3_nt: TGCGCCAGCAGCCAAAGGGGGACTAGCGGGATTTACGAGCAGTACTTC
j_call: TRBJ2-1; clone_size: -; d_call: TRBD2; v_call: TRBV20-1; cdr3_aa: CRFSGIRLNDQFF; cdr3_nt: TGCAGGTTTAGCGGGATTCGTCTAAATGATCAGTTCTTC
j_call: TRBJ1-1; clone_size: few; d_call: -; v_call: TRBV9; cdr3_aa: CASSAAVSAEAFF; cdr3_nt: TGTGCCAGCAGCGCCGCGGTGAGCGCTGAAGCTTTCTTT
j_call: TRBJ2-7; clone_size: many; d_call: -; v_call: TRBV28; cdr3_aa: CASSYPTGSYEQYF; cdr3_nt: TGTGCCAGCAGCTACCCCACTGGCTCCTACGAGCAGTACTTC
j_call: TRBJ2-7; clone_size: many; d_call: -; v_call: TRBV20-1; cdr3_aa: CSASVAAYEQYF; cdr3_nt: TGCAGTGCTAGCGTAGCTGCCTACGAGCAGTACTTC
j_call: TRBJ1-2; clone_size: many; d_call: -; v_call: TRBV12-3/TRBV12-4; cdr3_aa: CASSLRGVGGYTF; cdr3_nt: TGTGCCAGCAGTTTAAGGGGTGTAGGGGGCTACACCTTC
j_call: TRBJ2-4; clone_size: once; d_call: -; v_call: TRBV6-2/TRBV6-3; cdr3_aa: CASSYPGALAKNIQYF; cdr3_nt: TGTGCCAGCAGTTACCCAGGAGCGTTAGCCAAAAACATTCAGTACTTC
j_call: TRBJ1-5; clone_size: -; d_call: -; v_call: TRBV7-3; cdr3_aa: CASSQHAGSGQPQHF; cdr3_nt: TGTGCCAGCAGCCAACACGCAGGGTCAGGTCAGCCCCAGCATTTT
j_call: TRBJ2-7; clone_size: many; d_call: -; v_call: TRBV28; cdr3_aa: CASGAGHEQYF; cdr3_nt: TGTGCCAGCGGAGCCGGTCACGAGCAGTACTTC
j_call: TRBJ1-1; clone_size: many; d_call: -; v_call: TRBV29-1; cdr3_aa: CSVDGNTEAFF; cdr3_nt: TGCAGCGTTGACGGGAACACTGAAGCTTTCTTT
j_call: TRBJ1-1; clone_size: -; d_call: -; v_call: TRBV18; cdr3_aa: CASSHGQTNTEACF; cdr3_nt: TGTGCCAGCTCACACGGACAGACGAACACTGAAGCTTGCTTT
j_call: TRBJ1-5; clone_size: -; d_call: -; v_call: TRBV28; cdr3_aa: CASSLSVYQPQHF; cdr3_nt: TGTGCCAGCAGTTTATCGGTTTATCAGCCCCAGCATTTT
j_call: TRBJ2-7; clone_size: -; d_call: -; v_call: TRBV3-1; cdr3_aa: CASSQVHNQYKQYF; cdr3_nt: TGTGCCAGCAGCCAAGTTCACAATCAATACAAGCAGTACTTC
j_call: TRBJ1-1; clone_size: few; d_call: -; v_call: TRBV7-2; cdr3_aa: CASSLEQDTEASF; cdr3_nt: TGTGCCAGCAGCTTAGAACAGGACACTGAAGCTTCCTTT